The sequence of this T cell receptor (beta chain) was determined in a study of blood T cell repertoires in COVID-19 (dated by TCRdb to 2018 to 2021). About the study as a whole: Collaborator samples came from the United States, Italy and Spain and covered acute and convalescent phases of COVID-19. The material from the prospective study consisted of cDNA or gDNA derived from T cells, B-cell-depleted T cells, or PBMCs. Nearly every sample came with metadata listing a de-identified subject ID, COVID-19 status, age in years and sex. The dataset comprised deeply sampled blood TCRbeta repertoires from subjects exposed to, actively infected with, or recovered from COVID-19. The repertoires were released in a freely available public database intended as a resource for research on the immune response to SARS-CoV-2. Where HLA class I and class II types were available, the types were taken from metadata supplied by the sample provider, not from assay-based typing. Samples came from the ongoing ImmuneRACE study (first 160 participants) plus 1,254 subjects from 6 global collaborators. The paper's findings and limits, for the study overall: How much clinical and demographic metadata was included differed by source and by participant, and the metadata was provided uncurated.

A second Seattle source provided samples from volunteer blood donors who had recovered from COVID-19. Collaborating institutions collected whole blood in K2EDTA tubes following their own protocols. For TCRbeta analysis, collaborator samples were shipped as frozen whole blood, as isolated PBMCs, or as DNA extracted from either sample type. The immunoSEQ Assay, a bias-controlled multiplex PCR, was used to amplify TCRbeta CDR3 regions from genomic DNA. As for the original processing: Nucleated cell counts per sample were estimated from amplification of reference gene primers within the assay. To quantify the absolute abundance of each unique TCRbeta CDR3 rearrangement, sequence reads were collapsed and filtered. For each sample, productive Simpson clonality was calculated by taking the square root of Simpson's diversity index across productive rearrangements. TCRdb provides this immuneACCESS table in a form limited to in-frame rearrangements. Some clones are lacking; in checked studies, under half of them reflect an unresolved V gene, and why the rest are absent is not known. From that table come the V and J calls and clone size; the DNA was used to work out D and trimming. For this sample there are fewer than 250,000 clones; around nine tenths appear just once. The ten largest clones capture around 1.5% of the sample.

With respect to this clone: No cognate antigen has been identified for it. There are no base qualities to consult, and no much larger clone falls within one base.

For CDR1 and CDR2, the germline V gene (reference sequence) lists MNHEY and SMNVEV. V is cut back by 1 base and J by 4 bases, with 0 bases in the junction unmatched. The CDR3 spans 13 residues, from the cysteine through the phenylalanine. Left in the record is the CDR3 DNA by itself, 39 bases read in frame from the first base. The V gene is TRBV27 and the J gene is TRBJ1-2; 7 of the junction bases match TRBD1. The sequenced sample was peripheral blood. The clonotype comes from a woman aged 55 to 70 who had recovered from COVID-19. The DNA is TGTGCCAGCAGTTTATACAGGGGCTATGGCTACACCTTC. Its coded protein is CASSLYRGYGYTF.